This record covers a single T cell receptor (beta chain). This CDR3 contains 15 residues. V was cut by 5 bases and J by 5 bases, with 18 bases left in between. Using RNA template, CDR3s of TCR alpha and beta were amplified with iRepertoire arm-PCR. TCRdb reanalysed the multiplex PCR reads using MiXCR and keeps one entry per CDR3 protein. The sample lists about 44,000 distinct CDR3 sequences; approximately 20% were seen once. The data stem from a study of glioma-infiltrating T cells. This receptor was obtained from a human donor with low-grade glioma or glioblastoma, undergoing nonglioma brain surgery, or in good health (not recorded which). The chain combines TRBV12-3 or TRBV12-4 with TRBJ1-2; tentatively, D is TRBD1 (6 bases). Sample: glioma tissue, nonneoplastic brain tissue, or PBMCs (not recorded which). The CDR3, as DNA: TGTGCCAGCAGTCCAATACAGGGACGCGGATATGGCTACACCTTC. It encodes CASSPIQGRGYGYTF.